The T cell receptor beta chain under discussion was sequenced for a study of early T cells in non-severe SARS-CoV-2 infection. On the study more broadly: The chains were unpaired, and the sequenced material was bulk RNA from unsorted whole blood. Study-wide results and limits: Matching against VDJdb likely underestimated virus-specific expansions, favoring anti-spike CD8.

V was cut by 6 bases and J by 2 bases, with 7 bases left in between. Germline-derived CDR1 and CDR2 are SQVTM and ANQGSEA. The CDR3 has 11 amino acids. Unique molecular identifiers (one per individual cDNA molecule) were attached. A single record per CDR3 protein comes from TCRdb applying MiXCR to the 5' RACE reads. The repertoire holds 85,000 to 100,000 distinct CDR3 sequences, with 9.5% to 11% as singletons. This clonotype was seen only a few times. Its antigen is not identified. The sequence was obtained from an adult who was a healthcare worker with PCR-confirmed SARS-CoV-2 infection or an uninfected control (not recorded which). Sample: whole blood. J is TRBJ1-2 and V is TRBV29-1, with D perhaps matching TRBD1 (6 bases). This CDR3 is CSVDSNYGYTF. In DNA, the CDR3 is TGCAGCGTGGACAGCAACTATGGCTACACCTTC.